These 18 T cell receptor beta chains originate from one sample sequenced in a study of T-cell memory formation after mild COVID-19. In TCRdb, the 5' RACE reads were re-called with MiXCR into one record per CDR3 protein. The sample has about 400,000 distinct CDR3 sequences, over 13% seen once. The sequencing sample was made of PBMCs or a T cell subset sorted from them (not recorded which). The receptors were sampled from a young man who had mild COVID-19 (a few samples of this study predate the infection). Cell type and time point are not known.

The chain recombines TRBV6-5 with TRBJ2-1; 8 nucleotides line up with TRBD2. The germline CDR1 and CDR2 sequences are MNHEY and SVGAGI. Germline trimming cut 8 bases from V and 6 bases from J; bases unmatched to any gene: 9. The CDR3 spans 14 residues. The CDR3 bases are TGTGCCAGCGTCGGACGGGGGGGCCGCAATGAGCAGTTCTTC. Translation gives CASVGRGGRNEQFF.

This clonotype was detected a few times. The V and J genes are TRBV23-1 and TRBJ2-3, with TRBD2 matching over 15 bases. TRBV23-1 is an open reading frame, and its role is uncertain. The V gene end was trimmed by 3 bases and the J gene end by 2 bases; junction bases not matched to a gene: 9. This CDR3 region has 19 residues. The CDR3 reads CASSQAPGLAGGFTDTQYF. For the CDR3, the DNA is TGCGCCAGCAGTCAGGCCCCGGGACTAGCGGGGGGATTCACAGATACGCAGTATTTT.

This clonotype was observed a handful of times. This chain connects TRBV5-1 to TRBJ2-7; D gene unclear. The germline V gene encodes CDR1 SGHRS and CDR2 YFSETQ. This CDR3 comprises 14 residues. The V end was cut by 4 bases, the J end by 4 bases, with 15 bases between. CDR3 nucleotide sequence: TGCGCCAGCAGCCCCCTAGGCCGGCAATACGAGCAGTACTTC. This encodes CASSPLGRQYEQYF.

A few counts support this clonotype. This rearrangement joins TRBV6-2 or TRBV6-3 to TRBJ2-1, with D possibly matching TRBD2 (5 bases). The germline V gene encodes CDR1 MNHEY and CDR2 SVGEGT. The V end was cut by 6 bases, the J end by 9 bases, with 9 bases between. The CDR3 has 11 residues. CDR3 nucleotide sequence: TGTGCCAGCAGAGATGAGGGTGAGCAGTTCTTC. The encoded protein is CASRDEGEQFF.

There are a few counts of this clonotype. The rearrangement uses TRBV5-1 and TRBJ1-1; D gene unclear. Trimming pared 1 base from V and 4 bases from J, leaving 14 bases between. The CDR3 loop spans 15 amino acids. The germline V gene has CDR1 SGHRS and CDR2 YFSETQ. This CDR3 reads CASSLSDGPSTEAFF. DNA for the CDR3: TGCGCCAGCAGCTTGTCCGATGGGCCGAGCACTGAAGCTTTCTTT.

This clonotype was seen repeatedly, ten times or more. The rearrangement links TRBV12-3 or TRBV12-4 to TRBJ1-4; D is unresolved. V was clipped by 7 bases and J by 3 bases, with 9 bases between them. The CDR3 runs 13 residues. The CDR3 DNA reads TGTGCCAGCAAAGCCGGAGCTAATGAAAAACTGTTTTTT. Its translation is CASKAGANEKLFF.

This rearrangement joins TRBV10-1 to TRBJ2-1, with D unresolved. V lost 3 bases, J lost 9 bases, and 9 bases lay in between. From germline, CDR1 is WNHNN and CDR2 SYGVQD (reference sequence). The CDR3 has 12 amino acids. CDR3 sequence: CASSDPDLEQFF. CDR3 nucleotides: TGCGCCAGCAGTGACCCGGACCTTGAGCAGTTCTTC.

This clonotype was seen a few times. The CDR3 protein is CASSPPRGGKTEAFF. In DNA form, the CDR3 reads TGTGCCAGCTCACCACCCCGGGGCGGTAAGACTGAAGCTTTCTTT. The chain employs TRBV18 and TRBJ1-1; D is perhaps TRBD1 (5 bases). The CDR3 contains 15 residues. V was trimmed by 0 bases and J by 5 bases, leaving 13 bases between them. Looked up from germline, CDR1 is KGHSH and CDR2 is LQKENI.

This clonotype has a count of ten or more. The V call is TRBV6-5, the J call TRBJ1-1, with D unclear. The germline V gene encodes CDR1 MNHEY and CDR2 SVGAGI. This CDR3 comprises 13 residues. V lost 5 bases and J lost 4, with 11 bases in between. Written as DNA, the CDR3 is TGTGCCAGCAGTCCAAGGAGCTCCACTGAAGCTTTCTTT. This encodes CASSPRSSTEAFF.

This clonotype appeared many times. The rearrangement links TRBV2 to TRBJ2-2, with 8 nucleotides matching TRBD2. This CDR3 contains 14 residues. The J segment lost 0 bases and the V segment lost 9 bases, leaving 3 bases of the junction unmatched. Germline V gives CDR1 SNHLY, CDR2 FYNNEI. The CDR3 nucleotides are TGTGCCAGTTCGGGACTAGCGAACACCGGGGAGCTGTTTTTT. It is translated as CASSGLANTGELFF. The variable domain in full, completed from reference TRBV2 and TRBJ2-2, reads EPEVTQTPSHQVTQMGQEVILRCVPISNHLYFYWYRQILGQKVEFLVSFYNNEISEKSEIFDDQFSVERPDGSNFTLKIRSTKLEDSAMYFCASSGLANTGELFFGEGSRLTVL.

The chain employs TRBV7-3 and TRBJ1-2; D is unresolved. The CDR3 loop spans 16 amino acids. The V gene's germline CDR1 is SGHTA and CDR2 FQGTGA. V shed 0 bases and J shed 8 bases, with 19 bases lying between them. CDR3 protein: CASSLTENRDVSGYTF. The CDR3 region has the DNA TGTGCCAGCAGCTTAACAGAAAACAGAGACGTCTCCGGCTACACCTTC.

This clonotype was detected many times. The chain couples TRBV4-1 to TRBJ2-5; D gene unclear. The CDR3 extends over 13 amino acids. V shed 1 base and J shed 5 bases, with 8 bases lying between them. Per the germline V gene, CDR1 is MGHRA and CDR2 is YSYEKL. The CDR3 region has the DNA TGCGCCAGCAGCCAAGCCAGCCGGGAGACCCAGTACTTC. It specifies CASSQASRETQYF.

The chain has TRBV4-2 and TRBJ2-3; unclear D gene. Trimming pared 5 bases from V and 0 bases from J, leaving 15 bases between. The CDR3 sequence is 16 residues long. The germline V gene has CDR1 LGHNA and CDR2 YNFKEQ. The CDR3 region has the DNA TGTGCCAGCAGCGTCGAGGCCCCCCCTAGCACAGATACGCAGTATTTT. This sequence encodes CASSVEAPPSTDTQYF.

This rearrangement joins TRBV28 to TRBJ2-3, with D perhaps TRBD1 (6 bases). From germline, CDR1 is MDHEN and CDR2 SYDVKM. This CDR3 comprises 17 residues. Between the trimmed V and J ends, which lost 6 bases and 0 bases, there was a span of 19 bases. CDR3 nucleotide sequence: TGTGCCAGCAGGAGGGGGACGGCGGGTCCTAGCACAGATACGCAGTATTTT. It codes for CASRRGTAGPSTDTQYF.

The chain joins TRBV7-9 to TRBJ1-1, with D possibly matching TRBD1 (5 bases). This CDR3 has 16 amino acids. Germline-derived CDR1 and CDR2 are SEHNR and FQNEAQ (reference sequence). Trimming cost V 4 bases and J 6 bases, with 21 bases left between them. CDR3 loop: CASSWMRDTAGAEAFF. CDR3 DNA sequence: TGTGCCAGCAGCTGGATGCGTGACACCGCGGGGGCTGAAGCTTTCTTT.

This clonotype appeared a few times. This sequence joins TRBV20-1 and TRBJ2-3, with D perhaps given as TRBD1 or TRBD2 (5 bases each). The CDR3 is made up of 13 amino acids. Germline CDR1 is DFQATT and CDR2 is SNEGSKA (reference sequence). Trimming took off 5 bases at V and 2 bases at J, with 11 bases between the two ends. The CDR3 nucleotides read TGCAGTGCTTACGCCGGGGCCACAGATACGCAGTATTTT. It specifies CSAYAGATDTQYF.

V and J are TRBV7-6 and TRBJ1-1, with a tentative D call TRBD1 (5 bases). The length of the CDR3 is 14 residues. V was trimmed by 4 bases and J by 4 bases, leaving 13 bases between them. The germline V gene encodes CDR1 SGHVS and CDR2 FNYEAQ. The DNA of the CDR3 is TGTGCCAGCAGCTATGAGTCAGGGAGCACTGAAGCTTTCTTT. Protein product: CASSYESGSTEAFF.

Only a few counts were recorded for this clonotype. The chain is built from TRBV7-9 and TRBJ1-1; 8 positions match TRBD1. CDR1 and CDR2 (germline): SEHNR, FQNEAQ (reference sequence). The CDR3 has 15 amino acids. V was clipped by 3 bases and J by 6 bases; unmatched bases: 9. The CDR3 DNA reads TGTGCCAGCAGCTTTCCAGGGGGCTTAGTCGCTGAAGCTTTCTTT. As protein: CASSFPGGLVAEAFF.